Shown below are 22 T cell receptor beta chains from a single sample sequenced in a study of post-analysis software for immune sequencing data. Findings and limits, study-wide: Comparison of patients with controls showed five TRBV segments more frequent in patients, TRBV5-6, TRBV5-1 and TRBV20-1 among them.

Unique-molecular-identifier-tagged TCR beta cDNA libraries were used. TCRdb itself ran the PCR reads through MiXCR, one entry per CDR3 protein. The sample lists about 540,000 distinct CDR3 sequences, less than 40% occurring once. Antigens for these TCRs are unknown. The sample consisted of blood. These receptors came from a girl aged 2-17 years with multiple sclerosis.

The V gene is TRBV20-1, the J gene TRBJ1-1; perhaps TRBD1 as D (6 bases). Trimming removed 1 base at V and 4 bases at J, with 19 bases between. Germline values: CDR1 DFQATT, CDR2 SNEGSKA (reference sequence). The CDR3 has 16 residues. CDR3 DNA sequence: TGCAGTGCTAGAGCGGGATTCTGGGGGCAGGGCACTGAAGCTTTCTTT. Amino acids: CSARAGFWGQGTEAFF.

This clonotype was counted a single time. V usage is TRBV20-1 and J usage is TRBJ1-1; D is ambiguous. With 1 base removed from V and 1 base from J, the gap between germline ends came to 10 bases. The CDR3 consists of 14 residues. The V gene's germline CDR1 is DFQATT and CDR2 SNEGSKA (reference sequence). DNA for the CDR3: TGCAGTGCTAGAGTTCGAGGTTCGAACACTGAAGCTTTCTTT. As protein: CSARVRGSNTEAFF.

The chain is built from TRBV4-1 and TRBJ2-5; TRBD1 agrees at 7 bases. Germline trimming cut 3 bases from V and 5 bases from J; bases unmatched to any gene: 12. This CDR3 spans 16 amino acids. Germline V CDR1 and CDR2: MGHRA, YSYEKL. CDR3 DNA: TGCGCCAGCAGCCATCCAGTTAGGGGGCTCGGGGAGACCCAGTACTTC. Translating gives CASSHPVRGLGETQYF.

The chain has TRBV7-2 and TRBJ2-5; D perhaps matches TRBD2 (6 bases). V dropped 3 bases and J dropped 5 bases, with 13 bases sitting between them. The CDR3 length is 14 residues. CDR1 is SGHTA, CDR2 FQGNSA, per germline. This chain's CDR3 is CASSFGTAGETQYF. DNA of the CDR3: TGTGCCAGCAGCTTCGGAACGGCGGGGGAGACCCAGTACTTC. The full variable domain, completed using reference TRBV7-2 and TRBJ2-5, is GAGVSQSPSNKVTEKGKDVELRCDPISGHTALYWYRQSLGQGLEFLIYFQGNSAPDKSGLPSDRFSAERTGGSVSTLTIQRTQQEDSAVYLCASSFGTAGETQYFGPGTRLLVL.

This clonotype was observed a handful of times. The chain uses TRBV4-1 and TRBJ2-7; 8 nucleotides match TRBD1. The CDR3 extends over 16 amino acids. The V gene's germline CDR1 is MGHRA and CDR2 YSYEKL. The V segment lost 0 bases and the J segment 1 base; nucleotides outside the gene matches: 5. The CDR3: CASSQDPRGLSYEQYF. CDR3 in DNA: TGCGCCAGCAGCCAAGACCCCAGGGGGCTGTCCTACGAGCAGTACTTC.

This chain connects TRBV6-4 to TRBJ1-1, with D possibly being TRBD1 (6 bases). This CDR3 has 14 amino acids. Germline loops: CDR1 MRHNA, CDR2 SNTAGT. Trimming removed 11 bases at V and 7 bases at J, with 23 bases between. For the CDR3, the DNA is TGTGCCCGATCCGCGACAGGTCGGCCAAGTGAAGCTTTCTTT. Amino acid sequence: CARSATGRPSEAFF.

This clonotype was counted between two and nine times. This rearrangement joins TRBV10-3 to TRBJ2-3, with 8 bases fitting TRBD2. The CDR3 has 16 residues. The ends lost 4 bases at V and 3 bases at J; junction bases unmatched: 9. In germline, CDR1 is ENHRY, CDR2 SYGVKD. In DNA, the CDR3 is TGTGCCATCAGTGGCCCCAGCGGGGGCAAAACAGATACGCAGTATTTT. Residues: CAISGPSGGKTDTQYF.

The chain has TRBV20-1 and TRBJ1-5; TRBD1 agrees at 9 bases. Germline CDR1 reads DFQATT; CDR2 reads SNEGSKA (reference sequence). With 3 bases clipped from V and 3 bases from J, the junction kept 6 bases outside the gene matches. The CDR3 length is 15 residues. This chain's CDR3 is CSASQGQGFNQPQHF. CDR3 in DNA: TGCAGTGCTAGCCAAGGACAGGGGTTCAATCAGCCCCAGCATTTT.

On this clonotype: Compared with germline, one end of the junction differs, possibly owing to a read error. The chain couples TRBV25-1 to TRBJ2-4; D unresolved. The CDR3 has 11 amino acids. Germline CDR1 reads MGHDK; CDR2 reads SYGVNS. In DNA form, the CDR3 reads TGTGCCGGCAGTATAGAGGACATTCAGTACTTC. Translated: CAGSIEDIQYF.

The J gene is TRBJ1-5, the V gene TRBV7-8, with TRBD1 as a possible D gene (6 bases). The CDR3 runs 16 residues. Looked up from germline, CDR1 is SGHVS and CDR2 is FQNEAQ. Trimming took off 2 bases at V and 4 bases at J, with 15 bases between the two ends. This chain's CDR3 is CASSLSGRGENQPQHF. CDR3 DNA sequence: TGTGCCAGCAGCTTATCAGGCAGGGGAGAAAATCAGCCCCAGCATTTT.

This clonotype was seen only a few times. This chain connects TRBV2 to TRBJ2-4; 11 bases are shared with TRBD2. Germline assignment: CDR1 SNHLY and CDR2 FYNNEI. This CDR3 spans 15 amino acids. V shed 2 bases and J 8 bases; nucleotides not matched to a gene: 5. The CDR3 sequence is CASSELAGGVDIQYF. As DNA, the CDR3 is TGTGCCAGCAGTGAACTAGCGGGGGGTGTGGACATTCAGTACTTC.

V usage is TRBV20-1 and J usage is TRBJ2-1; D is unclear. There are 15 residues in the CDR3. Looked up from germline, CDR1 is DFQATT and CDR2 is SNEGSKA (reference sequence). The V end was cut by 0 bases, the J end by 5 bases, with 14 bases between. In DNA, the CDR3 is TGCAGTGCTAGAGATGGAGACCAGATTGACAATGAGCAGTTCTTC. The encoded protein is CSARDGDQIDNEQFF.

This chain links TRBV7-9 with TRBJ2-7; 8 bases map to TRBD2. The CDR3 runs 14 residues. After removal of 3 bases from V and 4 bases from J, the junction contained 5 bases not matched to a gene. Germline lookup yields CDR1 SEHNR and CDR2 FQNEAQ (reference sequence). The CDR3 loop reads CASSLVSSGYEQYF. CDR3 nucleotides: TGTGCCAGCAGCTTGGTCTCTAGCGGGTACGAGCAGTACTTC.

V usage is TRBV5-1 and J usage is TRBJ1-1, with 8 bases aligning to TRBD1. The germline CDR1 and CDR2 sequences are SGHRS and YFSETQ. Losses at the gene ends were 4 bases for V and 6 bases for J; bases not matched to a gene: 5. CDR3 size: 13 residues. CDR3 protein: CASSETGGAEAFF. As DNA, the CDR3 is TGCGCCAGCAGCGAAACAGGGGGGGCTGAAGCTTTCTTT.

The chain employs TRBV19 and TRBJ1-5, with unresolved D. The CDR3 sequence is 14 residues long. The V gene lost 5 bases and the J gene lost 0 bases, with 8 bases spanning the gap. Germline V gives CDR1 LNHDA, CDR2 SQIVND (reference sequence). As DNA, the CDR3 is TGTGCCAGTAGTGCCGGTTATAGCAATCAGCCCCAGCATTTT. Its protein product is CASSAGYSNQPQHF. Full variable domain (rest looked up from reference TRBV19 and TRBJ1-5): DGGITQSPKYLFRKEGQNVTLSCEQNLNHDAMYWYRQDPGQGLRLIYYSQIVNDFQKGDIAEGYSVSREKKESFPLTVTSAQKNPTAFYLCASSAGYSNQPQHFGDGTRLSIL.

This clonotype appeared a few times. This chain uses TRBV7-6 with TRBJ2-5, with 8 bases fitting TRBD2. The CDR3 contains 16 residues. J gave up 5 bases and V 3 bases, and 11 bases lay outside the gene matches. Germline CDR1 and CDR2: SGHVS and FNYEAQ. The CDR3 nucleotides are TGTGCCAGCAGCTTGGACTCAACCGGGGGGGGCGAGACCCAGTACTTC. The encoded protein is CASSLDSTGGGETQYF.

This chain links TRBV5-1 with TRBJ1-5, with D possibly TRBD1 on 5 matching bases. V was cut by 3 bases and J by 3 bases, with 7 bases left in between. CDR3 size: 13 residues. In germline, CDR1 is SGHRS, CDR2 YFSETQ. For the CDR3, the DNA is TGCGCCAGCAGCTCAGGGACCAATCAGCCCCAGCATTTT. It codes for CASSSGTNQPQHF. Drawing the rest from reference TRBV5-1 and TRBJ1-5, the complete variable domain is KAGVTQTPRYLIKTRGQQVTLSCSPISGHRSVSWYQQTPGQGLQFLFEYFSETQRNKGNFPGRFSGRQFSNSRSEMNVSTLELGDSALYLCASSSGTNQPQHFGDGTRLSIL.

CDR3 bases: TGCGCCAGCAGCTTGTTCGGCAGGACGCCGGGCTACACCTTC. This translates into CASSLFGRTPGYTF. The chain couples TRBV5-1 to TRBJ1-2; no clear D gene. Germline V gene lookup returns CDR1 SGHRS and CDR2 YFSETQ. V was shortened by 1 base and J by 8 bases, with 15 bases between the two germline ends. The CDR3 has 14 residues.

This clonotype was counted at least ten times. This chain uses TRBV10-3 with TRBJ1-5; TRBD1 might be the D (6 bases). V shed 2 bases and J shed 7 bases, with 9 bases lying between them. CDR1 is ENHRY, CDR2 SYGVKD, per germline. There are 13 residues in the CDR3. The CDR3 DNA reads as TGTGCCATCAGTGAGACAGGGATACAGCCCCAGCATTTT. This gives the protein CAISETGIQPQHF.

This clonotype was seen a few times. V and J are TRBV10-3 and TRBJ1-1; 7 positions match TRBD1. This CDR3 contains 14 residues. The V gene's germline CDR1 is ENHRY and CDR2 SYGVKD. Trimming at V came to 0 bases and at J to 11 bases, leaving 9 bases not matched to a gene. CDR3 coding DNA: TGTGCCATCAGTGAGTCGGCCCGGGACAGTAGCGCTTTCTTT. Translating gives CAISESARDSSAFF.

This chain joins TRBV29-1 and TRBJ2-1, with 9 bases fitting TRBD2. Germline V CDR1 and CDR2: SQVTM, ANQGSEA. The junction had 8 bases not matched to a gene; V was cut back by 4 bases and J by 7 bases. This CDR3 contains 14 residues. CDR3 coding DNA: TGCAGCGTTGTTTGGCGGGGGGGCCGGAATGAGCAGTTCTTC. It translates to CSVVWRGGRNEQFF.

The genes are TRBV7-9 and TRBJ2-7; D unclear. Germline CDR1 reads SEHNR; CDR2 reads FQNEAQ (reference sequence). Trimming stripped 1 base from V and 3 bases from J, with 22 bases between. The CDR3 has 18 residues. As DNA, the CDR3 is TGTGCCAGCAGCTTAGTTTCGACACGCCTGCAAAGTTTCTACGAGCAGTACTTC. It specifies CASSLVSTRLQSFYEQYF.